The sequence of this T cell receptor (beta chain) was determined in a study of PD-1 blockade in classical Hodgkin lymphoma. The V and J ends lost 4 bases and 0 bases respectively, with 9 bases between them. The germline V gene has CDR1 GTSNPN and CDR2 SVGIG (reference sequence). The CDR3 runs to 13 residues. The repertoire was sequenced with immunoSEQ multiplex PCR; TCRdb's copy has only in-frame clones and lacks some. This table holds roughly 25,000 clones, around two thirds found once. All patients relapsed after autologous stem cell transplantation, and brentuximab vedotin exposure varied. The rearrangement uses TRBV30 and TRBJ1-1, with D unresolved. The receptor was isolated from a human donor with classical Hodgkin lymphoma. The sequenced sample was peripheral blood mononuclear cells (PBMCs), obtained before the second cycle of nivolumab. CDR3 region: CAWTENMNTEAFF. As DNA, the CDR3 is TGTGCCTGGACAGAGAATATGAACACTGAAGCTTTCTTT.